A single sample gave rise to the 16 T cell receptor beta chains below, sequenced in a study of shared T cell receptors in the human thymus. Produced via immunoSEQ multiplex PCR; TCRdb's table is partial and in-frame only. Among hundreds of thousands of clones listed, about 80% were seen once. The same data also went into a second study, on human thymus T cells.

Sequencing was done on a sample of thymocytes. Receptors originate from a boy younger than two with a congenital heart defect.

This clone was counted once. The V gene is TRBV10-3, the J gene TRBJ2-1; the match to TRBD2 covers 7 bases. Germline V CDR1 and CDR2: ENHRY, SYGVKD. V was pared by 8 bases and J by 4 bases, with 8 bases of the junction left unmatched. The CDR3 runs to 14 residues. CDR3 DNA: TGTGCCATCTCGTCCCCTAGCGGATACAATGAGCAGTTCTTC. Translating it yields CAISSPSGYNEQFF.

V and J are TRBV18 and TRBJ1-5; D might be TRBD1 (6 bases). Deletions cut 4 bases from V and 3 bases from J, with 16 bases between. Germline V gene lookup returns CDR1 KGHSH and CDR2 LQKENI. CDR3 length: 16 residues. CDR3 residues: CASSRRQDPFNQPQHF. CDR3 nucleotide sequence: TGTGCCAGCTCACGCAGACAGGACCCTTTCAATCAGCCCCAGCATTTT.

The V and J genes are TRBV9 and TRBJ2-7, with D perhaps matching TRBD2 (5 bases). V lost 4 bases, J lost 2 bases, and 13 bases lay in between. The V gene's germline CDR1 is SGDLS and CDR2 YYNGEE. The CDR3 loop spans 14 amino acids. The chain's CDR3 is CASSPRRETYEQYF. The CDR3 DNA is TGTGCCAGCAGCCCCAGAAGGGAGACCTACGAGCAGTACTTC.

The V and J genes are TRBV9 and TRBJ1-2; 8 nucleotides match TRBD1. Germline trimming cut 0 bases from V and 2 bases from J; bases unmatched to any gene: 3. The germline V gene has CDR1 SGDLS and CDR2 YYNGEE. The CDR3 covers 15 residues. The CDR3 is CASSVGGQGNYGYTF. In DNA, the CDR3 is TGTGCCAGCAGCGTAGGAGGACAGGGAAACTATGGCTACACCTTC.

Here the CDR3 DNA reads TGCAGCGTTGAAGGCGGGAGGGCCCTCAATGAGCAGTTCTTC. Residues: CSVEGGRALNEQFF. This chain connects TRBV29-1 to TRBJ2-1, with TRBD2 identical over 9 bases. Unmatched junction bases numbered 4, after V lost 1 base and J lost 6 bases. The CDR3 contains 14 residues. Germline V gene lookup returns CDR1 SQVTM and CDR2 ANQGSEA.

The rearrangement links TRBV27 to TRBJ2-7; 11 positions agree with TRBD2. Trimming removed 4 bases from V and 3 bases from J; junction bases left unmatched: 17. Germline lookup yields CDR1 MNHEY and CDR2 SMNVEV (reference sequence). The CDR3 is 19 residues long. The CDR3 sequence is CASSSLPSFRTSGLYEQYF. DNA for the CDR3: TGTGCCAGCAGTTCGCTACCCTCGTTTAGGACTAGCGGGCTCTACGAGCAGTACTTC.

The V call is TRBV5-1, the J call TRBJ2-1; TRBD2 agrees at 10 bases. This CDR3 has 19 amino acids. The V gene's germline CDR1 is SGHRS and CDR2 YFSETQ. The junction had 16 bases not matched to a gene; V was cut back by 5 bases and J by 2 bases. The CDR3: CASRGSGRARGSTYNEQFF. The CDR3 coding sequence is TGCGCCAGCAGAGGGAGCGGGAGGGCCCGTGGAAGCACCTACAATGAGCAGTTCTTC. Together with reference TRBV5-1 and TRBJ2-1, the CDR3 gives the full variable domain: KAGVTQTPRYLIKTRGQQVTLSCSPISGHRSVSWYQQTPGQGLQFLFEYFSETQRNKGNFPGRFSGRQFSNSRSEMNVSTLELGDSALYLCASRGSGRARGSTYNEQFFGPGTRLTVL.

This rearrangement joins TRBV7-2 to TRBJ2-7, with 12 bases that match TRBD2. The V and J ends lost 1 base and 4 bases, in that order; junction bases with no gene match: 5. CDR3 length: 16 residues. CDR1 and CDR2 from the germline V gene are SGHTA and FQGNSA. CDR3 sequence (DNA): TGTGCCAGCAGCTTAGTAGGGCTAGCGGGAGGGTACGAGCAGTACTTC. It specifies CASSLVGLAGGYEQYF.

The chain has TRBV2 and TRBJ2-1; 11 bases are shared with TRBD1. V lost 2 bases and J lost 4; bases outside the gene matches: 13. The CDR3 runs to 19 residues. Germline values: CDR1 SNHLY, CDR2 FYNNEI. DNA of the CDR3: TGTGCCAGCAGTGAAAGCAAACCCCCCCGGGACAGGGGGTACAATGAGCAGTTCTTC. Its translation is CASSESKPPRDRGYNEQFF.

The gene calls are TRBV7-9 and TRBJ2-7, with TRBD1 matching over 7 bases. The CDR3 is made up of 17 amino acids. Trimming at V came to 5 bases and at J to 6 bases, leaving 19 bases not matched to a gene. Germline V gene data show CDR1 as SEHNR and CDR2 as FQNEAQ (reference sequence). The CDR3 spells CASSLRGICAGGCEQYF. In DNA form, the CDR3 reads TGTGCCAGCAGCCTAAGGGGAATCTGCGCAGGGGGATGCGAGCAGTACTTC.

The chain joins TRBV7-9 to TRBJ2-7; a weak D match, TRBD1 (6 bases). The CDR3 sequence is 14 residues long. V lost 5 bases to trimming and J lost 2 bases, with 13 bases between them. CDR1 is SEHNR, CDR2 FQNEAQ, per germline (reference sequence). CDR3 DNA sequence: TGTGCCAGCAGCCCAGGGACACCAACCTACGAGCAGTACTTC. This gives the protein CASSPGTPTYEQYF.

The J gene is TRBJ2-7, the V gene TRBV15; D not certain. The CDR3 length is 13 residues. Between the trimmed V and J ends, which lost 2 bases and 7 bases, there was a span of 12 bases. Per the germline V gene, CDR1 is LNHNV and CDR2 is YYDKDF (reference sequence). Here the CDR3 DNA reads TGTGCCACCAGCAGAAACGGAGCCGCGGAGCAGTACTTC. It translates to CATSRNGAAEQYF.

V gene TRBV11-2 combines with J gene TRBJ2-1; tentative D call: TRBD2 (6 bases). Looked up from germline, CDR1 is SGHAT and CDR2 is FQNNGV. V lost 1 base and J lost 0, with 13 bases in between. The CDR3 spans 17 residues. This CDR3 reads CASSLGPGVPSYNEQFF. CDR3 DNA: TGTGCCAGCAGCTTAGGCCCGGGGGTCCCCTCCTACAATGAGCAGTTCTTC.

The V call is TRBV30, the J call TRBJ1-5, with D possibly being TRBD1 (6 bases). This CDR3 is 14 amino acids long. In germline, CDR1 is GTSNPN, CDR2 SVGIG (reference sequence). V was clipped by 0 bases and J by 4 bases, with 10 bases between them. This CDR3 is CAWSVPGVNQPQHF. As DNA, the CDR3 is TGTGCCTGGAGTGTACCAGGGGTGAATCAGCCCCAGCATTTT.

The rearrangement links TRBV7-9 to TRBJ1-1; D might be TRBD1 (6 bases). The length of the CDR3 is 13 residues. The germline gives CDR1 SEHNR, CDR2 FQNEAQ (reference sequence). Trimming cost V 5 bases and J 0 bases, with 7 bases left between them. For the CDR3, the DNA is TGTGCCAGCAGCGGGGGCATGAACACTGAAGCTTTCTTT. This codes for CASSGGMNTEAFF.

The CDR3 loop reads CASSLDFLRAGLYNEQFF. The CDR3 DNA is TGCGCCAGCAGCCTGGACTTTTTACGGGCGGGCCTCTACAATGAGCAGTTCTTC. This sequence joins TRBV4-3 and TRBJ2-1; possible D gene TRBD2, 5 bases. CDR1 is LGHNA and CDR2 is YSLEER in the germline V gene. The CDR3 loop spans 18 amino acids. Trimming took off 4 bases at V and 3 bases at J, with 22 bases between the two ends.